This TCR beta chain was obtained from a study of blood T cell repertoires in COVID-19. Study-level background: Both acute and convalescent COVID-19 samples were obtained from the United States, Italy and Spain. PBMCs, B-cell-depleted T cells, or T cells provided the cDNA or gDNA that made up the material.

V trimming: 4 bases; J trimming: 4 bases; junction bases outside the gene matches: 18. The germline gives CDR1 SGHNT, CDR2 YYREEE (reference sequence). The CDR3 contains 19 residues. Self-reported history from a screening survey and questionnaire set each donor's cohort. Profiled with immunoSEQ multiplex PCR; TCRdb holds only in-frame clones, not every one. The profile shows 250,000 to 300,000 clones, approximately 91% of them singletons. The source is a woman aged 40 to 50 with acute COVID-19. The sequenced material came from PBMCs or T cells enriched from blood (not recorded which). The rearrangement joins TRBV5-4 to TRBJ2-1; 9 bases match TRBD2. CDR3 sequence reads: CASSLGGGGLAPRYNEQFF. The CDR3 DNA sequence: TGTGCCAGCAGCCTTGGTGGGGGGGGACTAGCCCCTAGGTACAATGAGCAGTTCTTC.